Each of the 23 T cell receptor beta chains below was sequenced from the same sample in a study of beta chain features in type 1 diabetes. Which antigens these TCRs recognize remains unknown. Expressed TCRB transcripts were sequenced because the entire RNA isolate underwent reverse transcription. This table comes from immunoSEQ multiplex PCR, and its TCRdb copy is limited to in-frame clones, with some not included. Here the sample spans about 660,000 clones, over 11% being singletons. The study, taken as a whole, reports: Moderate yet significant TCRB CDR3 shortening was seen in Type 1 diabetes patients in all four CD4+ subsets.

The sequenced sample was naive CD4+ T cells from blood. These receptor sequences come from a man between 18 and 29 years old with type 1 diabetes.

In its sample, this clone was seen a few times. V usage is TRBV27 and J usage is TRBJ2-6; D call uncertain. This CDR3 region has 14 residues. Germline CDR1 is MNHEY and CDR2 is SMNVEV (reference sequence). Deletions cut 4 bases from V and 0 bases from J, with 4 bases between. CDR3 protein: CASSYSSGANVLTF. The CDR3 bases are TGTGCCAGCAGTTACAGCTCTGGGGCCAACGTCCTGACTTTC.

On this clone: The junction does not match germline at one end; this may be a read error. This chain joins TRBV18 and TRBJ2-7; D not certain. The CDR3 spans 13 residues. Germline values: CDR1 KGHSH, CDR2 LQKENI. CDR3 DNA: TGTGTCAGCTCACCGGTGGGGTACTACGAGCAGTACTTC. Its translation: CVSSPVGYYEQYF. Full variable domain (remainder filled in from reference TRBV18 and TRBJ2-7): NAGVMQNPRHLVRRRGQEARLRCSPMKGHSHVYWYRQLPEEGLKFMVYLQKENIIDESGMPKERFSAEFPKEGPSILRIQQVVRGDSAAYFCVSSPVGYYEQYFGPGTRLTVT.

This clone was counted a few times. The genes are TRBV7-6 and TRBJ2-2; TRBD1 agrees at 10 bases. With V trimmed by 2 bases and J by 6 bases, 9 bases remained unmatched. The CDR3 has 17 residues. Germline V gene lookup returns CDR1 SGHVS and CDR2 FNYEAQ. CDR3 sequence (DNA): TGTGCCAGCAGCTTAATGCCCCTCGGACAGGGGGCCGGGGAGCTGTTTTTT. It specifies CASSLMPLGQGAGELFF.

The gene calls are TRBV7-9 and TRBJ2-7, with 7 bases lining up with TRBD2. The CDR3 is 15 residues long. The germline gives CDR1 SEHNR, CDR2 FQNEAQ (reference sequence). J lost 1 base, V lost 1 base, and 4 bases had no gene match. CDR3 protein: CASSLVPSGSYEQYF. The CDR3 DNA follows: TGTGCCAGCAGCTTAGTCCCTAGCGGATCCTACGAGCAGTACTTC.

For the CDR3, the DNA is TGTGCCAGCAGCTTAGGAGGGGAGGGGAAGGAAGCTTTCTTT. It is translated as CASSLGGEGKEAFF. The V and J genes are TRBV7-9 and TRBJ1-1; TRBD1 is a possible D gene (5 bases). The CDR3 covers 14 residues. The germline V gene encodes CDR1 SEHNR and CDR2 FQNEAQ (reference sequence). V lost 1 base to trimming and J lost 8 bases, with 14 bases between them. Complete variable domain (other parts from reference TRBV7-9 and TRBJ1-1): DTGVSQNPRHKITKRGQNVTFRCDPISEHNRLYWYRQTLGQGPEFLTYFQNEAQLEKSRLLSDRFSAERPKGSFSTLEIQRTEQGDSAMYLCASSLGGEGKEAFFGQGTRLTVV.

The sample holds a few counts of this clone. The rearrangement links TRBV7-9 to TRBJ2-7, with TRBD2 matching over 8 bases. The CDR3 contains 14 residues. V shed 5 bases, J shed 4 bases, and the junction held 7 bases outside the gene matches. Germline V gene lookup returns CDR1 SEHNR and CDR2 FQNEAQ (reference sequence). For the CDR3, the DNA is TGTGCCAGCAGCCCTCGACTAGCGCCTTACGAGCAGTACTTC. This gives the protein CASSPRLAPYEQYF.

The chain uses TRBV19 and TRBJ2-1; 9 bases match TRBD2. Germline CDR1 is LNHDA and CDR2 is SQIVND (reference sequence). V lost 6 bases to trimming and J lost 3 bases; unmatched junction nucleotides: 6. There are 15 residues in the CDR3. This CDR3 is CASRFLAGLYNEQFF. The CDR3 DNA reads as TGTGCCAGTAGGTTTCTAGCGGGGCTCTACAATGAGCAGTTCTTC. Using reference TRBV19 and TRBJ2-1 for the parts outside the CDR3, the full variable domain is DGGITQSPKYLFRKEGQNVTLSCEQNLNHDAMYWYRQDPGQGLRLIYYSQIVNDFQKGDIAEGYSVSREKKESFPLTVTSAQKNPTAFYLCASRFLAGLYNEQFFGPGTRLTVL.

A remark on this clone: The sample contains more than one DNA sequence encoding this CDR3. CDR3: CASSQYNEQFF. CDR3 nucleotide sequence: TGTGCCAGCAGCCAATACAATGAGCAGTTCTTC. J is TRBJ2-1 and V is TRBV28; no firm D call. Germline loops: CDR1 MDHEN, CDR2 SYDVKM. The CDR3 has 11 residues. V was shortened by 6 bases and J by 4 bases, with 4 bases between the two germline ends.

The rearrangement uses TRBV7-9 and TRBJ2-3; 12 nucleotides align to TRBD2. The CDR3 runs to 17 residues. V trimming: 6 bases; J trimming: 0 bases; junction bases outside the gene matches: 7. CDR1 is SEHNR, CDR2 FQNEAQ, per germline (reference sequence). CDR3 sequence reads: CASSRLAGGPSTDTQYF. The CDR3 DNA is TGTGCCAGCAGTCGGCTAGCGGGAGGGCCAAGCACAGATACGCAGTATTTT. Full variable domain (missing parts from reference TRBV7-9 and TRBJ2-3): DTGVSQNPRHKITKRGQNVTFRCDPISEHNRLYWYRQTLGQGPEFLTYFQNEAQLEKSRLLSDRFSAERPKGSFSTLEIQRTEQGDSAMYLCASSRLAGGPSTDTQYFGPGTRLTVL.

In this sample, this clone turned up a few times. The chain couples TRBV30 to TRBJ2-7; 9 positions match TRBD1. Per germline, CDR1 GTSNPN and CDR2 SVGIG (reference sequence). The CDR3 is 15 residues long. Unmatched junction bases numbered 6, after V lost 0 bases and J lost 3 bases. The CDR3, as DNA: TGTGCCTGGAGTGTTAAGGACAGGGGACACTACGAGCAGTACTTC. Protein: CAWSVKDRGHYEQYF.

This clone was detected only a few times. The chain recombines TRBV9 with TRBJ2-7, with a weak D call TRBD2 (5 bases). The CDR3 is 14 amino acids. The germline CDR1 and CDR2 sequences are SGDLS and YYNGEE. The V end was cut by 0 bases, the J end by 2 bases, with 9 bases between. Here the CDR3 DNA reads TGTGCCAGCAGCGTAGATTGGGGAGCCTACGAGCAGTACTTC. Encoded protein: CASSVDWGAYEQYF.

In this sample, this clone turned up a few times. The V and J genes are TRBV4-3 and TRBJ2-5; possible D gene TRBD2, 6 bases. The germline V gene has CDR1 LGHNA and CDR2 YSLEER. V was clipped by 2 bases and J by 4 bases, with 14 bases between them. The CDR3 has 15 amino acids. CDR3 in amino acids: CASSQQGGRGETQYF. In nucleotides, the CDR3 is TGCGCCAGCAGCCAACAGGGAGGAAGGGGAGAGACCCAGTACTTC.

The chain is built from TRBV23-1 and TRBJ1-5, with a tentative D call TRBD1 (5 bases). TRBV23-1 is assigned to the ORF class and has an uncertain function. Trimming took 4 bases from V and 5 from J, leaving 18 bases between them. The CDR3 totals 16 residues. The CDR3 reads CASSLPPGQSYQPQHF. In nucleotides, the CDR3 is TGCGCCAGCAGTCTCCCTCCGGGGCAGTCGTATCAGCCCCAGCATTTT.

This CDR3 reads CASTSAPGGGETQYF. In DNA form, the CDR3 reads TGTGCCAGCACCTCGGCGCCAGGAGGCGGAGAGACCCAGTACTTC. V is TRBV6-1 and J is TRBJ2-5; TRBD2 might be the D (5 bases). Germline V gene data show CDR1 as MNHNS and CDR2 as SASEGT. The CDR3 has 15 residues. The V end lost 7 bases, the J end lost 4 bases, and 19 bases lay between the germline ends.

This clone was seen a handful of times. The rearrangement links TRBV5-1 to TRBJ1-4, with a possible D match to TRBD1 (6 bases). Germline V gives CDR1 SGHRS, CDR2 YFSETQ. The CDR3 is made up of 15 amino acids. Trimming left V 4 bases short and J 0 bases short, with 10 bases between. The CDR3 loop is CASSRGAATNEKLFF. In DNA form, the CDR3 reads TGCGCCAGCAGCAGGGGGGCCGCAACTAATGAAAAACTGTTTTTT.

There are a few counts of this clone. The CDR3 loop reads CASSLAVRDTQYF. CDR3 in DNA: TGCGCCAGCAGCTTGGCCGTTCGGGATACGCAGTATTTT. J is TRBJ2-3 and V is TRBV5-1, with D uncertain. V was trimmed by 0 bases and J by 6 bases, leaving 8 bases between them. Germline assignment: CDR1 SGHRS and CDR2 YFSETQ. The CDR3 spans 13 residues.

This clone was recorded a few times. The chain joins TRBV6-5 to TRBJ1-1; the D is unclear. The CDR3 sequence is 14 residues long. Germline CDR1 and CDR2: MNHEY and SVGAGI. V lost 6 bases and J 4 bases, leaving 15 bases between the germline ends. This CDR3 reads CASSSPRMSTEAFF. CDR3 bases: TGTGCCAGCAGCTCCCCCCGGATGTCCACTGAAGCTTTCTTT.

There are a few counts of this clone. V is TRBV7-3 and J is TRBJ2-3; 7 positions match TRBD2. Germline CDR1 SGHTA, CDR2 FQGTGA. The CDR3 contains 14 residues. V dropped 6 bases and J dropped 2; count of bases not matched to a gene: 5. The CDR3: CASSLAGHTDTQYF. In nucleotides, the CDR3 is TGTGCCAGCAGTTTAGCGGGCCACACAGATACGCAGTATTTT.

J is TRBJ2-1 and V is TRBV7-9; 8 nucleotides line up with TRBD1. Germline CDR1 and CDR2: SEHNR and FQNEAQ (reference sequence). There are 14 residues in the CDR3. V lost 5 bases to trimming and J lost 6 bases; unmatched junction nucleotides: 6. The CDR3 bases are TGTGCCAGCAGCAGCACCGGGACAGGCAATGAGCAGTTCTTC. Protein sequence: CASSSTGTGNEQFF.

The genes are TRBV4-2 and TRBJ1-3, with D tentatively TRBD1 (5 bases). There are 15 residues in the CDR3. Germline V gene data show CDR1 as LGHNA and CDR2 as YNFKEQ. The V and J ends lost 0 bases and 3 bases respectively, with 9 bases between them. CDR3 amino acids: CASSQDIQGGNTIYF. CDR3 nucleotides: TGTGCCAGCAGCCAAGATATCCAGGGTGGAAACACCATATATTTT.

This chain links TRBV7-2 with TRBJ1-2; D uncertain. The V end was cut by 4 bases, the J end by 4 bases, with 10 bases between. The CDR3 consists of 13 residues. CDR1 SGHTA and CDR2 FQGNSA come from the germline V gene. The DNA for the CDR3 is TGTGCCAGCAGCTCCTCTCGGTCCTATGGCTACACCTTC. Encoded protein: CASSSSRSYGYTF.

The sample holds a few counts of this clone. The genes are TRBV15 and TRBJ2-1; D is perhaps TRBD1 or TRBD2 (6 bases each). The CDR3 totals 14 residues. CDR1 is LNHNV, CDR2 YYDKDF, per germline (reference sequence). V lost 5 bases and J 7 bases, leaving 15 bases between the germline ends. CDR3 DNA sequence: TGTGCCACCAGCTGGGGGGCAGGGATTAATGAGCAGTTCTTC. Its protein is CATSWGAGINEQFF.

The chain is built from TRBV15 and TRBJ2-5, with D unclear. The germline V gene has CDR1 LNHNV and CDR2 YYDKDF (reference sequence). The CDR3 contains 16 residues. V was shortened by 0 bases and J by 5 bases, with 16 bases between the two germline ends. CDR3 protein: CATSRDLGVVGETQYF. The CDR3 DNA reads TGTGCCACCAGCAGAGATCTAGGAGTTGTGGGCGAGACCCAGTACTTC.